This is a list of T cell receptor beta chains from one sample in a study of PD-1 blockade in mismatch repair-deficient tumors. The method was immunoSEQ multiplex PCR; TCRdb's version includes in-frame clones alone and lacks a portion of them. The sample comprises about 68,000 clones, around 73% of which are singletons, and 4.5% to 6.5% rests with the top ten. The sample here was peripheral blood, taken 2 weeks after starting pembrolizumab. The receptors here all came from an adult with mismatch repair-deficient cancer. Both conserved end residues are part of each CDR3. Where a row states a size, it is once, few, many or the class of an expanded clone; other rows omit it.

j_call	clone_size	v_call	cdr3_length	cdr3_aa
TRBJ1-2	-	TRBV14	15	CASSHDSRGAYGYTF
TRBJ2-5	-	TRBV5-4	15	CASSLGGQVQETQYF
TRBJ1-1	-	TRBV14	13	CASSLTGGTEAFF
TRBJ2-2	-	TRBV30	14	CAWSAGTSNGELFF
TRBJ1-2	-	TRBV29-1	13	CSVEWGRDYGYTF
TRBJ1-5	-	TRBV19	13	CASSIRAKQPQHF
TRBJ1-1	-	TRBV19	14	CASSNRQLNTEAFF
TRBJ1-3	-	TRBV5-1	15	CASSLDVGSGNTIYF
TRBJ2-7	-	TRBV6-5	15	CASSYSSRYRYEQYF
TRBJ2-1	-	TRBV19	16	CASTGVLKLGHNEQFF
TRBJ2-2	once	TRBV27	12	CASSLGSGELFF
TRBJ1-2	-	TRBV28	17	CASSLSGQGARRGGYTF
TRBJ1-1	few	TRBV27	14	CASSFRGRYTEAFF